This T cell receptor beta chain was identified in a study of T cells in Graves' hyperthyroidism and ophthalmopathy. RNA transcripts gave rise to amplified TCR beta CDR3 regions. A first-round RT-PCR of the TCR CDR3 used the HTBI primer set. From the multiplex PCR reads, TCRdb called clonotypes with MiXCR, one entry per CDR3 protein. The data show hundreds of thousands of distinct CDR3 sequences, around 13% seen once. Trimming took 1 base from V and 6 from J, leaving 10 bases between them. The CDR3 length is 13 residues. Germline CDR1 reads SNHLY; CDR2 reads FYNNEI. Study-wide findings and caveats: The model made its ophthalmopathy prediction, and onset followed a median about 6 months later.

To note about this clonotype: The antigen remains unidentified.

This clonotype originated in a woman between 18 and 30 years old with Graves' hyperthyroidism. The specimen sequenced was blood. The chain employs TRBV2 and TRBJ2-7; D ambiguous. The CDR3 bases are TGTGCCAGCAGTGAAGGGCCGATGGTCGAGCAGTACTTC. Translation gives CASSEGPMVEQYF.